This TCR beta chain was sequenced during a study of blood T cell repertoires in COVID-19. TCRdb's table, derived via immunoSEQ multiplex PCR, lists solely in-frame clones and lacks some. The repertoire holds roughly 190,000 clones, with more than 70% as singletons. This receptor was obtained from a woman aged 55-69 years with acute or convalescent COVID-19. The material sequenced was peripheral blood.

CDR3 nucleotide sequence: TGTGCCAGCAGTTACTCTCCGGAGGGGTCACCCCTCCACTTT. This gives the protein CASSYSPEGSPLHF. This sequence joins TRBV6-5 and TRBJ1-6; maybe TRBD1 (5 bases). V lost 0 bases to trimming and J lost 10 bases, with 10 bases between them. CDR1 and CDR2 (germline): MNHEY, SVGAGI. The CDR3 consists of 14 residues.